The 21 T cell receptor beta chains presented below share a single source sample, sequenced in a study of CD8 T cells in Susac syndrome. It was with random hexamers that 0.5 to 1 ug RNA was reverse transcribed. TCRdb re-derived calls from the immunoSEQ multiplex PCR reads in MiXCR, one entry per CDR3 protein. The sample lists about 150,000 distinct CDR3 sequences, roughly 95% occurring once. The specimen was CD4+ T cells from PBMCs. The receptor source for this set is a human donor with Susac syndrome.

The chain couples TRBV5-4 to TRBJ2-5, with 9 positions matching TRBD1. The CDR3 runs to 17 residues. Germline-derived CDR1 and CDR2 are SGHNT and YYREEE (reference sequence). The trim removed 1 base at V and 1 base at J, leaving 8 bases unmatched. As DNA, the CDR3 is TGTGCCAGCAGCTTGCCCAGGACAGGGGCAAGCCAAGAGACCCAGTACTTC. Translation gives CASSLPRTGASQETQYF.

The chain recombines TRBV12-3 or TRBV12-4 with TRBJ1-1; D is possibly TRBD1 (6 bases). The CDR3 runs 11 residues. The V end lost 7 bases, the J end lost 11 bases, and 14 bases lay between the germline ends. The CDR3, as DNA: TGTGCCAGCAAGGGGAGGGGGGGCGCTTTCTTT. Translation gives CASKGRGGAFF.

This chain's CDR3 is CASSQARGGGIVYNEQFF. CDR3 sequence (DNA): TGTGCCAGCAGCCAGGCCAGGGGTGGTGGTATTGTCTACAATGAGCAGTTCTTC. The chain links TRBV3-1 to TRBJ2-1; D is possibly TRBD1 (6 bases). CDR1 and CDR2 from the germline V gene are LGHDT and YNNKEL (reference sequence). The CDR3 is 18 residues long. Trimming cost V 3 bases and J 3 bases, with 21 bases left between them.

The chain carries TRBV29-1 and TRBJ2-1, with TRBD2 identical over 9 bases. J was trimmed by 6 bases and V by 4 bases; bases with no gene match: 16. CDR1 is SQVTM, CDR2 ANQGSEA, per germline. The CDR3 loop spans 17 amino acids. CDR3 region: CSVAGTSTLTSINEQFF. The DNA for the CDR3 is TGCAGCGTTGCCGGGACTAGCACCCTCACTTCGATCAATGAGCAGTTCTTC.

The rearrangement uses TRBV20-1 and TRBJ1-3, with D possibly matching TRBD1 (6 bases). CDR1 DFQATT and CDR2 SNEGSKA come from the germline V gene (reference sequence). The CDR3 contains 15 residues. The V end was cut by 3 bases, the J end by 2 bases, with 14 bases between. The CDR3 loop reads CSASPPGTPGNTIYF. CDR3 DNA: TGCAGTGCTAGCCCCCCGGGGACACCTGGAAACACCATATATTTT.

The CDR3 region has the DNA TGCAGCGTTCCAAGCGGGGGGACAGATACGCAGTATTTT. As protein: CSVPSGGTDTQYF. This rearrangement joins TRBV29-1 to TRBJ2-3; 9 nucleotides match TRBD2. Germline CDR1 is SQVTM and CDR2 is ANQGSEA. This CDR3 spans 13 amino acids. V shed 5 bases and J 3 bases; nucleotides not matched to a gene: 3.

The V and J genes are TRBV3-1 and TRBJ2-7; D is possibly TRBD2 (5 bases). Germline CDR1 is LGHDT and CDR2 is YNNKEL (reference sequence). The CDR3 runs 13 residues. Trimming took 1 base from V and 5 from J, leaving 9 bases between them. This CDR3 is CASSQAAGNEQYF. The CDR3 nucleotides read TGTGCCAGCAGCCAAGCTGCCGGGAACGAGCAGTACTTC.

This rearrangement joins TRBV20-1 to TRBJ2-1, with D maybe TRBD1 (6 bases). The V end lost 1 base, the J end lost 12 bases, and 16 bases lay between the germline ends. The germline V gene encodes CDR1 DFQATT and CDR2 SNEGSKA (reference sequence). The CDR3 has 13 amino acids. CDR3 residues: CSARAPTGFGQFF. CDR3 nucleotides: TGCAGTGCTAGAGCCCCGACAGGATTCGGGCAGTTCTTC.

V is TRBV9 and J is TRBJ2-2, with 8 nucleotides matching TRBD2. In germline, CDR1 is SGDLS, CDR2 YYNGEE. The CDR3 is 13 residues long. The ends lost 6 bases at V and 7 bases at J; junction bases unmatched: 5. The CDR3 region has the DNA TGTGCCAGCACAACAGGGACTAGCGGGGAGCTGTTTTTT. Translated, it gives CASTTGTSGELFF.

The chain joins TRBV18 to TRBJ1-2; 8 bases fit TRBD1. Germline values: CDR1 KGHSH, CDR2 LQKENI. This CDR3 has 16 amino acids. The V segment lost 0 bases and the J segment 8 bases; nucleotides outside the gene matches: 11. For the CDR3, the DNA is TGTGCCAGCTCACCACCGGGAGGACAGGGTCTCGGCGGCTACACCTTC. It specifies CASSPPGGQGLGGYTF. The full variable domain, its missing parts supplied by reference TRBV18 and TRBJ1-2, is NAGVMQNPRHLVRRRGQEARLRCSPMKGHSHVYWYRQLPEEGLKFMVYLQKENIIDESGMPKERFSAEFPKEGPSILRIQQVVRGDSAAYFCASSPPGGQGLGGYTFGSGTRLTVV.

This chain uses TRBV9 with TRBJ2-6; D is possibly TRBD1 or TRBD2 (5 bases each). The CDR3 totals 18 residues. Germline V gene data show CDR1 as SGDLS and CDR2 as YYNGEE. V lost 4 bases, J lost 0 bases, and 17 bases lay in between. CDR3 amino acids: CASSPLPGTLSGANVLTF. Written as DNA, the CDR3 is TGTGCCAGCAGCCCCCTCCCCGGGACCCTCTCTGGGGCCAACGTCCTGACTTTC.

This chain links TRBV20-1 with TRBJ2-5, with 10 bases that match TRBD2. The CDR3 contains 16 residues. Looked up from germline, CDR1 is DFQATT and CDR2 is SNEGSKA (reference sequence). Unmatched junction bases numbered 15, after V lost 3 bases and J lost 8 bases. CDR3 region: CSASSPRVAGGGTQYF. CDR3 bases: TGCAGTGCTAGTAGCCCCCGGGTAGCGGGGGGTGGTACCCAGTACTTC.

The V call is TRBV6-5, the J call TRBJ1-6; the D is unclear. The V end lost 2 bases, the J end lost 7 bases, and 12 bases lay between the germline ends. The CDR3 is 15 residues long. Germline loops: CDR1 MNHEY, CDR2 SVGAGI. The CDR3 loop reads CASSYDGRSNSPLHF. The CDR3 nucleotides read TGTGCCAGCAGTTACGACGGCAGATCAAATTCACCCCTCCACTTT.

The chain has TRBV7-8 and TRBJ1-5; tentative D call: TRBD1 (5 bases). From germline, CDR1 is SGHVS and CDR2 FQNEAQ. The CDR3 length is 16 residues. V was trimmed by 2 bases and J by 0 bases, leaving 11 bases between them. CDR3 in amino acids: CASSLSTAYSNQPQHF. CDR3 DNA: TGTGCCAGCAGCTTATCGACAGCTTATAGCAATCAGCCCCAGCATTTT.

CDR3 sequence: CASGGEGNSYEQYF. The DNA for the CDR3 is TGTGCCAGCGGAGGGGAGGGTAACTCCTACGAGCAGTACTTC. The chain is built from TRBV25-1 and TRBJ2-7, with TRBD2 matching over 7 bases. Germline V gene data show CDR1 as MGHDK and CDR2 as SYGVNS. Trimming cost V 8 bases and J 0 bases; bases outside gene matches: 7. CDR3 length: 14 amino acids.

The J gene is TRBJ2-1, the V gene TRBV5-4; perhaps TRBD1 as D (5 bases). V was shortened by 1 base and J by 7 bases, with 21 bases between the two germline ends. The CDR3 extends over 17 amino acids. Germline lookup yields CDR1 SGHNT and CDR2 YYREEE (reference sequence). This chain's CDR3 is CASSLTLSGRVWNEQFF. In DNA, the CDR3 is TGTGCCAGCAGCTTGACCCTTTCCGGCAGGGTCTGGAATGAGCAGTTCTTC.

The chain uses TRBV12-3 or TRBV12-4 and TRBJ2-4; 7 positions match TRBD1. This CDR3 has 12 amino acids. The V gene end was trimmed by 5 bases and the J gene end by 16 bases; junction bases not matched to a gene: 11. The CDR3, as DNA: TGTGCCAGCAGTCTCACTGGGACAGCCCTTTACTTC. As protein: CASSLTGTALYF.

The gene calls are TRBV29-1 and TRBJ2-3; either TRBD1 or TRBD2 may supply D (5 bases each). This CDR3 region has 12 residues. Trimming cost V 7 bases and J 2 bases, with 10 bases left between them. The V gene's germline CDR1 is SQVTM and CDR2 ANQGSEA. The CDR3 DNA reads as TGCAGCGACCGAGGGGCCACAGATACGCAGTATTTT. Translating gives CSDRGATDTQYF.

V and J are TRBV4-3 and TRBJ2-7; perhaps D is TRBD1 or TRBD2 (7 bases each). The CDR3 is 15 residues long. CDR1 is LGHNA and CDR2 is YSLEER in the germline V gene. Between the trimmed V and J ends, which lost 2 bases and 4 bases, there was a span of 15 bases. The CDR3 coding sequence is TGCGCCAGCAGCCAATTGACAGGGAGGGGTTACGAGCAGTACTTC. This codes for CASSQLTGRGYEQYF.

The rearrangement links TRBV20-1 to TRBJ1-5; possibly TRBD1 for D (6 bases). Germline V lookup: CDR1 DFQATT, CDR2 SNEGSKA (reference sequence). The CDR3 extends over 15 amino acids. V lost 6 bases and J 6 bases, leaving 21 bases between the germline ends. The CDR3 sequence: CSAKNMRAGAQPQHF. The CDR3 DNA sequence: TGCAGTGCCAAGAATATGCGGGCAGGGGCTCAGCCCCAGCATTTT.

The CDR3 region has the DNA TGTGCCAGCAGTTCCTACAGGGGACTTAGCACAGATACGCAGTATTTT. Amino acid sequence: CASSSYRGLSTDTQYF. The V gene is TRBV6-5, the J gene TRBJ2-3, with D tentatively TRBD1 (7 bases). CDR3 length equals 16 residues. Trimming removed 4 bases at V and 0 bases at J, with 14 bases between. Per germline, CDR1 MNHEY and CDR2 SVGAGI.